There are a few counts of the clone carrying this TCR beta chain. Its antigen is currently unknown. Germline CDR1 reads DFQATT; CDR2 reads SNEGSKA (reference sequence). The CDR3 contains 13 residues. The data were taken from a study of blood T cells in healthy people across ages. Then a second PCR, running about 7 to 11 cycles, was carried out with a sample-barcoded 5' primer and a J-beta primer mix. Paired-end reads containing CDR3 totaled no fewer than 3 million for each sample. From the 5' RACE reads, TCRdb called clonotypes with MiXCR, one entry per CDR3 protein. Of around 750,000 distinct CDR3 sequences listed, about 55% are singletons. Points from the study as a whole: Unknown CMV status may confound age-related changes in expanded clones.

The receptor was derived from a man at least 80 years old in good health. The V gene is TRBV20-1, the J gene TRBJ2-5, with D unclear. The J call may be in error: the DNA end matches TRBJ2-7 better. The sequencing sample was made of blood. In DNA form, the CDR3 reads TGCAGTGCTATTGACTTGGCCGTCTACGAGCAGTACTTC. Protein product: CSAIDLAVYEQYF.